What follows are 31 T cell receptor beta chains derived from one specimen sequenced in a study of tissue T cells after allogeneic stem cell transplantation. Data came from immunoSEQ multiplex PCR; TCRdb stores just in-frame clones and leaves some out. The table includes some 7,900 clones, more than 60% detected once. The sample consisted of skin, taken at autopsy. These TCRs come from a male patient aged 60 or older with steroid-refractory graft-versus-host disease after an allogeneic stem cell transplant. Some T cells may be transferred from the graft donor.

This clone was recorded only once. The chain joins TRBV5-6 to TRBJ1-2; 7 bases fit TRBD1. From germline, CDR1 is SGHDT and CDR2 YYEEEE. The CDR3 has 15 amino acids. Trimming removed 4 bases from V and 6 bases from J; junction bases left unmatched: 12. Written as DNA, the CDR3 is TGTGCCAGCAGCGCATCACTACAGGGGAGGGATGGCTACACCTTC. This sequence encodes CASSASLQGRDGYTF.

The genes are TRBV28 and TRBJ2-7; perhaps TRBD1 as D (6 bases). CDR1 and CDR2 (germline): MDHEN, SYDVKM. Between the trimmed V and J ends, which lost 5 bases and 2 bases, there was a span of 16 bases. This CDR3 region has 15 residues. CDR3 coding DNA: TGTGCCAGCAGTACGAGGACAGCTTCACCCTACGAGCAGTACTTC. Protein: CASSTRTASPYEQYF.

V is TRBV27 and J is TRBJ2-7; TRBD1 aligns across 10 bases. This CDR3 has 14 residues. V dropped 5 bases and J dropped 2; count of bases not matched to a gene: 3. Germline V lookup: CDR1 MNHEY, CDR2 SMNVEV (reference sequence). This CDR3 reads CASSTGTGAYEQYF. The CDR3 DNA reads as TGTGCCAGCAGTACCGGGACAGGGGCCTACGAGCAGTACTTC.

V and J are TRBV9 and TRBJ1-1, with 9 bases identical to TRBD1. Trimming took 3 bases from V and 4 from J; bases not matched to a gene: 10. Looked up from germline, CDR1 is SGDLS and CDR2 is YYNGEE. The CDR3 covers 16 residues. DNA of the CDR3: TGTGCCAGCAGCGCTCACCCCGGACAGGGGCTCACTGAAGCTTTCTTT. Residues: CASSAHPGQGLTEAFF. Drawing the rest from reference TRBV9 and TRBJ1-1, the complete variable domain is DSGVTQTPKHLITATGQRVTLRCSPRSGDLSVYWYQQSLDQGLQFLIQYYNGEERAKGNILERFSAQQFPDLHSELNLSSLELGDSALYFCASSAHPGQGLTEAFFGQGTRLTVV.

This clone was seen a few times. The chain joins TRBV19 to TRBJ1-5; 7 bases align to TRBD1. The CDR3 covers 15 residues. In germline, CDR1 is LNHDA, CDR2 SQIVND (reference sequence). V was pared by 2 bases and J by 3 bases, with 4 bases of the junction left unmatched. The CDR3 DNA reads TGTGCCAGTAGTATATGGACAGGTCCCAATCAGCCCCAGCATTTT. Protein: CASSIWTGPNQPQHF.

The CDR3 DNA reads TGTGCCAGCAGCCCACCTGTGGAGGCAGGTGAGACCCAGTACTTC. Translation: CASSPPVEAGETQYF. This chain joins TRBV11-1 and TRBJ2-5; D perhaps matches TRBD2 (5 bases). The germline CDR1 and CDR2 sequences are SGHAT and FQDESV (reference sequence). V was cut by 5 bases and J by 5 bases, with 18 bases left in between. This CDR3 is 15 amino acids long.

The chain uses TRBV5-8 and TRBJ2-7, with TRBD1 matching over 8 bases. The CDR3 sequence is 16 residues long. CDR1 and CDR2 from the germline V gene are SGHTS and YDEGEE. With V trimmed by 3 bases and J by 0 bases, 8 bases remained unmatched. The CDR3 reads CASSSWTGLTSYEQYF. DNA of the CDR3: TGTGCCAGCAGCTCCTGGACAGGGCTTACCTCCTACGAGCAGTACTTC.

The gene calls are TRBV7-8 and TRBJ2-1; 7 nucleotides agree with TRBD1. V was clipped by 6 bases and J by 2 bases; unmatched bases: 13. Germline-derived CDR1 and CDR2 are SGHVS and FQNEAQ. The CDR3 extends over 17 amino acids. CDR3 nucleotides: TGTGCCAGCAGTCCGCCGATAAGGACAGGCCCCTACAATGAGCAGTTCTTC. Protein: CASSPPIRTGPYNEQFF.

In its sample, this clone was seen a few times. This rearrangement joins TRBV27 to TRBJ1-1, with no clear D. This CDR3 has 13 amino acids. V dropped 6 bases and J dropped 0 bases, with 8 bases sitting between them. Germline loops: CDR1 MNHEY, CDR2 SMNVEV (reference sequence). The CDR3 loop reads CASRSRLNTEAFF. In nucleotides, the CDR3 is TGTGCCAGCAGATCTAGATTGAACACTGAAGCTTTCTTT.

This clone was observed a handful of times. The CDR3 DNA reads as TGCGCCAGCAGCTTGAACCTTGCAACTAATGAAAAACTGTTTTTT. Translation: CASSLNLATNEKLFF. The rearrangement uses TRBV5-1 and TRBJ1-4; D remains unclear. Germline CDR1 SGHRS, CDR2 YFSETQ. V was clipped by 1 base and J by 0 bases, with 7 bases between them. CDR3 length: 15 amino acids.

The genes are TRBV30 and TRBJ1-2; D not certain. The CDR3 has 13 residues. Germline values: CDR1 GTSNPN, CDR2 SVGIG (reference sequence). V was trimmed by 3 bases and J by 8 bases, leaving 16 bases between them. CDR3 DNA sequence: TGTGCCTGGAGGGCTCAAGCGAGCTCCGGCTACACCTTC. Translated, it gives CAWRAQASSGYTF.

The gene calls are TRBV11-2 and TRBJ1-1; D perhaps matches TRBD1 (6 bases). Trimming cost V 0 bases and J 2 bases, with 13 bases left between them. This CDR3 is 16 amino acids long. Germline V gene sequence: CDR1 SGHAT, CDR2 FQNNGV. CDR3: CASSLDETGGNTEAFF. Here the CDR3 DNA reads TGTGCCAGCAGCTTAGATGAGACGGGGGGCAACACTGAAGCTTTCTTT.

This sequence joins TRBV11-2 and TRBJ2-2; TRBD1 matches at 8 bases. There are 17 residues in the CDR3. After removal of 8 bases from V and 5 bases from J, the junction contained 16 bases not matched to a gene. Germline CDR1 SGHAT, CDR2 FQNNGV. The CDR3 is CASWGSLRDRRTGELFF. The CDR3 DNA follows: TGTGCCAGCTGGGGGTCCCTTAGGGACAGGAGGACCGGGGAGCTGTTTTTT.

Judged by abundance, this clone is large. The chain employs TRBV7-8 and TRBJ1-1; the D gene is possibly TRBD1 (5 bases). V lost 5 bases to trimming and J lost 4 bases, with 20 bases between them. CDR1 is SGHVS, CDR2 FQNEAQ, per germline. The CDR3 spans 16 residues. The CDR3: CASSRLGVGVGTEAFF. As DNA, the CDR3 is TGTGCCAGCAGCAGATTGGGGGTTGGAGTGGGCACTGAAGCTTTCTTT.

By its share, this clone is medium-sized. The genes are TRBV19 and TRBJ1-1; TRBD1 is a possible D gene (5 bases). The CDR3 sequence is 15 residues long. Trimming took off 1 base at V and 0 bases at J, with 9 bases between the two ends. In germline, CDR1 is LNHDA, CDR2 SQIVND (reference sequence). This CDR3 is CASSIGGNLNTEAFF. Here the CDR3 DNA reads TGTGCCAGTAGTATAGGGGGGAATCTGAACACTGAAGCTTTCTTT.

The genes are TRBV7-8 and TRBJ1-1; D not certain. Germline values: CDR1 SGHVS, CDR2 FQNEAQ. V lost 5 bases and J lost 6, with 10 bases in between. CDR3 size: 12 residues. CDR3 amino acids: CASSPYRAEAFF. Here the CDR3 DNA reads TGTGCCAGCAGCCCCTATAGGGCTGAAGCTTTCTTT.

This clone occurred a few times. The chain joins TRBV30 to TRBJ2-7, with TRBD2 identical over 10 bases. Losses at the gene ends were 3 bases for V and 4 bases for J; bases not matched to a gene: 0. CDR1 is GTSNPN, CDR2 SVGIG, per germline (reference sequence). This CDR3 region has 12 residues. Here the CDR3 reads CAWRTSGYEQYF. In nucleotides, the CDR3 is TGTGCCTGGAGGACTAGCGGGTACGAGCAGTACTTC.

CDR3 protein: CASSQGHINRPTIYEQYF. The CDR3 nucleotides are TGTGCCAGCAGCCAAGGTCATATCAACAGACCGACCATTTACGAGCAGTACTTC. This sequence joins TRBV3-1 (or the pseudogene TRBV3-2) and TRBJ2-7; D call uncertain. CDR3 length equals 18 residues. Trimming cost V 1 base and J 4 bases, with 23 bases left between them. Germline CDR1 LGHDT, CDR2 YNNKEL (reference sequence).

The chain has TRBV5-1 and TRBJ2-7; D gene unclear. V shed 3 bases and J shed 2 bases, with 15 bases lying between them. From germline, CDR1 is SGHRS and CDR2 YFSETQ. The CDR3 loop spans 15 amino acids. The CDR3 protein is CASSWRTDDAYEQYF. The CDR3 DNA follows: TGCGCCAGCAGCTGGCGGACCGATGACGCCTACGAGCAGTACTTC.

The V call is TRBV7-2, the J call TRBJ2-7; TRBD1 agrees at 7 bases. The CDR3 has 17 residues. From germline, CDR1 is SGHTA and CDR2 FQGNSA. J lost 2 bases, V lost 1 base, and 11 bases had no gene match. DNA of the CDR3: TGTGCCAGCAGCTTAGACTCTGGGACAGCCTTTACCTACGAGCAGTACTTC. As protein: CASSLDSGTAFTYEQYF.

This clone has a handful of counts. The chain combines TRBV6-5 with TRBJ2-7; tentative D call: TRBD1 (6 bases). V was pared by 5 bases and J by 2 bases, with 13 bases between. This CDR3 has 14 residues. The V gene's germline CDR1 is MNHEY and CDR2 SVGAGI. CDR3 amino acids: CASSRQGSPYEQYF. The CDR3 nucleotides read TGTGCCAGCAGTCGTCAGGGGAGTCCCTACGAGCAGTACTTC.

This chain joins TRBV29-1 and TRBJ1-1; 7 nucleotides match TRBD1. The CDR3 is 14 residues long. Per germline, CDR1 SQVTM and CDR2 ANQGSEA. With V trimmed by 5 bases and J by 1 base, 7 bases remained unmatched. CDR3 nucleotide sequence: TGCAGCGTTAAATCAGGGGGGGCGAACACTGAAGCTTTCTTT. It encodes CSVKSGGANTEAFF. Full variable domain (remainder filled in from reference TRBV29-1 and TRBJ1-1): SAVISQKPSRDICQRGTSLTIQCQVDSQVTMMFWYRQQPGQSLTLIATANQGSEATYESGFVIDKFPISRPNLTFSTLTVSNMSPEDSSIYLCSVKSGGANTEAFFGQGTRLTVV.

This chain uses TRBV18 with TRBJ2-2; weak D call: TRBD1 (6 bases). Germline CDR1 reads KGHSH; CDR2 reads LQKENI. There are 15 residues in the CDR3. Trimming shortened V by 4 bases and J by 1 base, and 10 bases separated the two germline ends. The chain's CDR3 is CASSREQGNTGELFF. In nucleotides, the CDR3 is TGTGCCAGCTCACGGGAACAGGGGAACACCGGGGAGCTGTTTTTT.

V is TRBV27 and J is TRBJ2-3, with 10 bases matching TRBD2. This CDR3 spans 17 amino acids. The V gene's germline CDR1 is MNHEY and CDR2 SMNVEV (reference sequence). After removal of 2 bases from V and 0 bases from J, the junction contained 5 bases not matched to a gene. The CDR3 region is CASSLLAGASSTDTQYF. The CDR3 DNA is TGTGCCAGCAGTTTACTAGCGGGGGCCTCAAGCACAGATACGCAGTATTTT.

The rearrangement joins TRBV4-1 to TRBJ2-5; D is unclear. The CDR3 totals 15 residues. The V and J ends lost 0 bases and 7 bases respectively, with 15 bases between them. The germline V gene encodes CDR1 MGHRA and CDR2 YSYEKL. CDR3 sequence: CASSQDPVVTGTQYF. CDR3 bases: TGCGCCAGCAGCCAAGATCCCGTGGTAACGGGGACCCAGTACTTC.

This clone has only one observation. The rearrangement uses TRBV11-2 and TRBJ1-2, with 9 bases aligning to TRBD1. CDR1 SGHAT and CDR2 FQNNGV come from the germline V gene. The CDR3 extends over 16 amino acids. V trimming: 5 bases; J trimming: 1 base; junction bases outside the gene matches: 8. The CDR3 loop reads CASSPFLTGGNYGYTF. DNA of the CDR3: TGTGCCAGCAGCCCATTTTTGACAGGGGGTAACTATGGCTACACCTTC.

The chain carries TRBV19 and TRBJ2-7, with TRBD1 as a possible D gene (6 bases). The CDR3 contains 20 residues. Trimming shortened V by 6 bases and J by 2 bases, and 32 bases separated the two germline ends. Germline CDR1 reads LNHDA; CDR2 reads SQIVND (reference sequence). The CDR3 bases are TGTGCCAGTAGCATCAATACCCGCTGGGACGAGTCAGGGGTTACCTACGAGCAGTACTTC. Its protein is CASSINTRWDESGVTYEQYF.

J is TRBJ1-1 and V is TRBV29-1, with TRBD1 identical over 8 bases. The CDR3 consists of 13 residues. With 4 bases clipped from V and 6 bases from J, the junction kept 7 bases outside the gene matches. Germline V lookup: CDR1 SQVTM, CDR2 ANQGSEA. The CDR3 loop reads CSVAPTGAAEAFF. The CDR3 DNA sequence: TGCAGCGTTGCCCCGACAGGGGCGGCTGAAGCTTTCTTT.

The chain recombines TRBV4-1 with TRBJ1-4, with TRBD1 identical over 8 bases. V was pared by 0 bases and J by 4 bases, with 7 bases of the junction left unmatched. CDR3 length equals 17 residues. Germline CDR1 reads MGHRA; CDR2 reads YSYEKL. The CDR3 region has the DNA TGCGCCAGCAGCCAAGAACCCGGACAGGGTGATAATGAAAAACTGTTTTTT. It is translated as CASSQEPGQGDNEKLFF.

Here the CDR3 DNA reads TGTGCCAGCAGCCGACGACTAGCGGGTTTTCACGATACGCAGTATTTT. It specifies CASSRRLAGFHDTQYF. This chain uses TRBV7-9 with TRBJ2-3; TRBD2 matches at 10 bases. V gave up 5 bases and J gave up 6 bases; unmatched junction bases: 11. There are 16 residues in the CDR3. Germline V gene lookup returns CDR1 SEHNR and CDR2 FQNEAQ (reference sequence). The whole variable domain, filled in from reference TRBV7-9 and TRBJ2-3, reads DTGVSQNPRHKITKRGQNVTFRCDPISEHNRLYWYRQTLGQGPEFLTYFQNEAQLEKSRLLSDRFSAERPKGSFSTLEIQRTEQGDSAMYLCASSRRLAGFHDTQYFGPGTRLTVL.

Only a few counts were recorded for this clone. The gene calls are TRBV6-2 or TRBV6-3 and TRBJ1-2; maybe TRBD1 (6 bases). Trimming shortened V by 4 bases and J by 6 bases, and 12 bases separated the two germline ends. The CDR3 is 13 residues long. Germline loops: CDR1 MNHEY, CDR2 SVGEGT. CDR3 protein: CASSSSGVDGYTF. The CDR3 DNA follows: TGTGCCAGCAGTTCCTCAGGGGTTGATGGCTACACCTTC.